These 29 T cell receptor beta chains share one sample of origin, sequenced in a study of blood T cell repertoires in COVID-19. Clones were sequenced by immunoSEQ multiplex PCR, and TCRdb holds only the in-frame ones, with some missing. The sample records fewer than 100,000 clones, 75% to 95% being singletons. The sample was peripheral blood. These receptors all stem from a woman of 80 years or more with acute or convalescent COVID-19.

The CDR3 spells CASRTGTGQGTEAFF. Here the CDR3 DNA reads TGTGCCAGTCGTACCGGGACAGGGCAAGGTACTGAAGCTTTCTTT. The chain carries TRBV19 and TRBJ1-1, with TRBD1 matching over 9 bases. Germline CDR1 reads LNHDA; CDR2 reads SQIVND (reference sequence). CDR3 length: 15 residues. V shed 8 bases, J shed 5 bases, and the junction held 12 bases outside the gene matches.

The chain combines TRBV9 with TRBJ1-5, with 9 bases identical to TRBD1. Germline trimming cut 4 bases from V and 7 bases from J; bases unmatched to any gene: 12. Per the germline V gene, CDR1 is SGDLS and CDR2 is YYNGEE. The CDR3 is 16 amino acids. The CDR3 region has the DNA TGTGCCAGCAGCCCTAGCCCGGGACAGGGTGGCCAGCCCCAGCATTTT. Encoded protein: CASSPSPGQGGQPQHF. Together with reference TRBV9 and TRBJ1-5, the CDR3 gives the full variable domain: DSGVTQTPKHLITATGQRVTLRCSPRSGDLSVYWYQQSLDQGLQFLIQYYNGEERAKGNILERFSAQQFPDLHSELNLSSLELGDSALYFCASSPSPGQGGQPQHFGDGTRLSIL.

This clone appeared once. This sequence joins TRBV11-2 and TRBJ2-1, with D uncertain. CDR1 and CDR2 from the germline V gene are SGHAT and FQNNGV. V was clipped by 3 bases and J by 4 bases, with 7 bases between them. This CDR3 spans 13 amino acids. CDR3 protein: CASSFGTYNEQFF. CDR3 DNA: TGTGCCAGCAGCTTTGGCACGTACAATGAGCAGTTCTTC. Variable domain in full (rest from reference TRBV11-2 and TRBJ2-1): EAGVAQSPRYKIIEKRQSVAFWCNPISGHATLYWYQQILGQGPKLLIQFQNNGVVDDSQLPKDRFSAERLKGVDSTLKIQPAKLEDSAVYLCASSFGTYNEQFFGPGTRLTVL.

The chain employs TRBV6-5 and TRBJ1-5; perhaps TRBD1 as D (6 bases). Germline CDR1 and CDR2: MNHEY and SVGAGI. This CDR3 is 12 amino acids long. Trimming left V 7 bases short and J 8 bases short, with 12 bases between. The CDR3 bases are TGTGCCAGCACAGGGACACTGGAGCCCCAGCATTTT. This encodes CASTGTLEPQHF.

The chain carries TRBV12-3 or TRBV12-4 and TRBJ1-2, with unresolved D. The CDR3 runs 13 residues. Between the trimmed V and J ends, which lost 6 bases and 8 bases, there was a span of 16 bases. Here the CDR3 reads CASSYNKGEGYTF. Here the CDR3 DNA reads TGTGCCAGCAGCTATAATAAGGGAGAGGGCTACACCTTC.

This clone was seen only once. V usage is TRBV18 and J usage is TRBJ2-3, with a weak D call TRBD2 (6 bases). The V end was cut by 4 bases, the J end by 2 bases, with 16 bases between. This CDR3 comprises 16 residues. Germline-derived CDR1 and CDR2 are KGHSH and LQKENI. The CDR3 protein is CASSRTVTSSTDTQYF. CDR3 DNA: TGTGCCAGCTCACGAACCGTGACTAGTTCCACAGATACGCAGTATTTT.

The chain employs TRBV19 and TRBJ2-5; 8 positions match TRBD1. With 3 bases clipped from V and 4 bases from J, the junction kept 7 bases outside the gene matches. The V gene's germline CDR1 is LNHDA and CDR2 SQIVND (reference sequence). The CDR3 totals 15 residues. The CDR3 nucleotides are TGTGCCAGTAGTATGTACGGACAGGGCCCAGAGACCCAGTACTTC. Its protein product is CASSMYGQGPETQYF. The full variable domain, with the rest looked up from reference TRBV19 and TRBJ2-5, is DGGITQSPKYLFRKEGQNVTLSCEQNLNHDAMYWYRQDPGQGLRLIYYSQIVNDFQKGDIAEGYSVSREKKESFPLTVTSAQKNPTAFYLCASSMYGQGPETQYFGPGTRLLVL.

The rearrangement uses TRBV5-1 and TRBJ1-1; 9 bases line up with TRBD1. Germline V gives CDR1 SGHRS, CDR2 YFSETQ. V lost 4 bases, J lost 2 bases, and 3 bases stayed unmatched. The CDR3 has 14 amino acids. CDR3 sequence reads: CASSRGQGNTEAFF. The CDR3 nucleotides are TGCGCCAGCAGCCGGGGACAGGGCAACACTGAAGCTTTCTTT.

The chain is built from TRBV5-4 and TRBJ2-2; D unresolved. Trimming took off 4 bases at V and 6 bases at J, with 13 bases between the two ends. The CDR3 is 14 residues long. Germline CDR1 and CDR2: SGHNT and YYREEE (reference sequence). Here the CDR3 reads CASSSWKTAGELFF. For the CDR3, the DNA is TGTGCCAGCAGCAGCTGGAAAACAGCCGGGGAGCTGTTTTTT.

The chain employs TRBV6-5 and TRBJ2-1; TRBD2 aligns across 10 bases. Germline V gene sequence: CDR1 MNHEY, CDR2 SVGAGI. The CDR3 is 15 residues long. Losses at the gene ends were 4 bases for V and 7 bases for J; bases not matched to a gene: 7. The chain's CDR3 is CASSSSGRTRNEQFF. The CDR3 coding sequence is TGTGCCAGCAGTTCTAGCGGGAGAACGAGGAATGAGCAGTTCTTC.

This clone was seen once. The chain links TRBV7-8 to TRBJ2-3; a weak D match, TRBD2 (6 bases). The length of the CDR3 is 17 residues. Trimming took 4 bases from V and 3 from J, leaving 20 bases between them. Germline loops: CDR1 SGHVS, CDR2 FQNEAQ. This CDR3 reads CASSSTTGTPKTDTQYF. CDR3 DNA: TGTGCCAGCAGCTCAACCACCGGGACTCCAAAAACAGATACGCAGTATTTT.

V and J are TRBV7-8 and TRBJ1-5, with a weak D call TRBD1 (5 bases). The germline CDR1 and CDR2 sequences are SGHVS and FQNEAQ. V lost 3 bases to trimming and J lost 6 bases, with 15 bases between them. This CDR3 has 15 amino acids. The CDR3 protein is CASSFAVGPPQPQHF. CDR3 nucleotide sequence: TGTGCCAGCAGCTTCGCCGTGGGGCCGCCTCAGCCCCAGCATTTT.

The CDR3 sequence: CASSLDRTGESGYTF. CDR3 nucleotides: TGTGCCAGCAGCTTAGATAGGACAGGGGAGAGCGGCTACACCTTC. J is TRBJ1-2 and V is TRBV7-6, with 9 bases lining up with TRBD1. The CDR3 has 15 residues. V lost 1 base and J lost 8; bases outside the gene matches: 8. Germline loops: CDR1 SGHVS, CDR2 FNYEAQ.

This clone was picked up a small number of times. For the CDR3, the DNA is TGTGCCAGCAGCTCTGGGACAGGGAGTAATTCACCCCTCCACTTT. Its translation is CASSSGTGSNSPLHF. The chain recombines TRBV7-9 with TRBJ1-6, with 9 nucleotides matching TRBD1. Trimming at V came to 4 bases and at J to 6 bases, leaving 4 bases not matched to a gene. The germline V gene has CDR1 SEHNR and CDR2 FQNEAQ (reference sequence). The CDR3 sequence is 15 residues long.

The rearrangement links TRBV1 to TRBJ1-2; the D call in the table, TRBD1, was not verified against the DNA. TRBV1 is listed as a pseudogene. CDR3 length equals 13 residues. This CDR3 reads CTNLQGAGDGYTF. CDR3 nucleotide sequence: TGCACCAACCTCCAGGGGGCTGGGGATGGCTACACCTTC.

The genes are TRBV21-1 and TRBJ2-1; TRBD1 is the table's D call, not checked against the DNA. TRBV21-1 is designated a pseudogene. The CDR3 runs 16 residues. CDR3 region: CASSSPRTGIYNEQFF. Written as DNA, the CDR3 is TGTGCCAGCAGCAGCCCTAGGACAGGGATCTACAATGAGCAGTTCTTC.

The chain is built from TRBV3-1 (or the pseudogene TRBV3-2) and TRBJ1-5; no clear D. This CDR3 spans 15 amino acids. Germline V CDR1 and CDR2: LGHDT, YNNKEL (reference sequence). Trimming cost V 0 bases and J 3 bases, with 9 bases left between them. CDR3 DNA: TGTGCCAGCAGCCAAGATGGCGGGTACAATCAGCCCCAGCATTTT. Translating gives CASSQDGGYNQPQHF.

CDR3 nucleotide sequence: TGTGCCAGCAGTTACGCCACCTCGACAGGAAGCTCCTACGAGCAGTACTTC. Encoded protein: CASSYATSTGSSYEQYF. The chain links TRBV6-2 or TRBV6-3 to TRBJ2-7, with D possibly matching TRBD1 (6 bases). Germline loops: CDR1 MNHEY, CDR2 SVGEGT. The CDR3 loop spans 17 amino acids. V shed 2 bases and J shed 0 bases, with 17 bases lying between them.

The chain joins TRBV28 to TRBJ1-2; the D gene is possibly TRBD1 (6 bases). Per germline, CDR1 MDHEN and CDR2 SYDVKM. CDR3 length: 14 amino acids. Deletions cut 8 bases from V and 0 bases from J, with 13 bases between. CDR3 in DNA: TGTGCCAGCCTCGAGACAGGCCCTAACTATGGCTACACCTTC. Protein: CASLETGPNYGYTF.

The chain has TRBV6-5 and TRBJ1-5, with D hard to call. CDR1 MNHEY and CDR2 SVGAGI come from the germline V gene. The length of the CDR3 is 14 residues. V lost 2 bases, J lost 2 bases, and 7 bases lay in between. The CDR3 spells CASSYSQGNQPQHF. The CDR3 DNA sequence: TGTGCCAGCAGTTACAGCCAGGGCAATCAGCCCCAGCATTTT.

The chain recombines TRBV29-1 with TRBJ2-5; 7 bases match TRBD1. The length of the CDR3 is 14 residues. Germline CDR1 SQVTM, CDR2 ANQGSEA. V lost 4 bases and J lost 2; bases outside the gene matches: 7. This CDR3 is CSVVDRRPQETQYF. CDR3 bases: TGCAGCGTTGTGGACAGGCGACCTCAAGAGACCCAGTACTTC.

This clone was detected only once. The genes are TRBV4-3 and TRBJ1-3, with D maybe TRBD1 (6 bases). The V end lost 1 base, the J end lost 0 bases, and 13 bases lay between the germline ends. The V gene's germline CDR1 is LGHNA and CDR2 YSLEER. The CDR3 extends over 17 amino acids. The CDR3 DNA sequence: TGCGCCAGCAGCCAAGTACCCAGGGGTACCTCTGGAAACACCATATATTTT. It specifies CASSQVPRGTSGNTIYF.

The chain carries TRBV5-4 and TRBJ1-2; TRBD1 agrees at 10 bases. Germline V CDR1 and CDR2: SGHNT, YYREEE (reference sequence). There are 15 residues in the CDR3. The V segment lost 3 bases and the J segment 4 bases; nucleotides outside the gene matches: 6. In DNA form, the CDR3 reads TGTGCCAGCAGCTGGGACAGGGGTGGGTCCTATGGCTACACCTTC. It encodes CASSWDRGGSYGYTF.

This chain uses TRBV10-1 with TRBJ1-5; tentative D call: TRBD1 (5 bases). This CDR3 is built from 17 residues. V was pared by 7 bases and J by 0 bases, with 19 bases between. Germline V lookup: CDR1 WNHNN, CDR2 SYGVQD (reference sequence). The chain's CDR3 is CASICTGPLCSNQPQHF. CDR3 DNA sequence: TGCGCCAGCATTTGTACAGGCCCACTGTGTAGCAATCAGCCCCAGCATTTT.

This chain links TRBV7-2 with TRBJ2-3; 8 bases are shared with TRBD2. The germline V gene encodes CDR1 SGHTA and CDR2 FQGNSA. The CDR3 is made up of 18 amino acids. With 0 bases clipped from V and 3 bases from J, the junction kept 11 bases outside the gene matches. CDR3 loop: CASSLASGAGVGTDTQYF. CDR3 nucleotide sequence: TGTGCCAGCAGCTTAGCCTCCGGAGCGGGGGTAGGGACAGATACGCAGTATTTT.

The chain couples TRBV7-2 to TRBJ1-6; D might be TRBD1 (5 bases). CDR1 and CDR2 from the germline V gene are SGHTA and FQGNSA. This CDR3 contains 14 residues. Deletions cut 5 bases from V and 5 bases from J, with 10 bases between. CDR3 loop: CASSRGLDNSPLHF. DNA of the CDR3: TGTGCCAGCAGCCGGGGACTTGATAATTCACCCCTCCACTTT. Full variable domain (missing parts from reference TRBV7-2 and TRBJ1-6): GAGVSQSPSNKVTEKGKDVELRCDPISGHTALYWYRQSLGQGLEFLIYFQGNSAPDKSGLPSDRFSAERTGGSVSTLTIQRTQQEDSAVYLCASSRGLDNSPLHFGNGTRLTVT.

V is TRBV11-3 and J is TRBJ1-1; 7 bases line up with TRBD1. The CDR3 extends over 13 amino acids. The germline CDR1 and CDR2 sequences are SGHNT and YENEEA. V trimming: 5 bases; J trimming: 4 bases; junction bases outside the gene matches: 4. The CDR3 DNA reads TGTGCCAGCAGCCGGGGACAGTTCACTGAAGCTTTCTTT. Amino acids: CASSRGQFTEAFF.

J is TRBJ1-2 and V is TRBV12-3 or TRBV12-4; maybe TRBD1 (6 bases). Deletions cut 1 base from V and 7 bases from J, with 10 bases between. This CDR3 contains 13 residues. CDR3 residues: CASSLGGGGGYTF. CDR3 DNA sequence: TGTGCCAGCAGTTTAGGGGGGGGCGGTGGCTACACCTTC.

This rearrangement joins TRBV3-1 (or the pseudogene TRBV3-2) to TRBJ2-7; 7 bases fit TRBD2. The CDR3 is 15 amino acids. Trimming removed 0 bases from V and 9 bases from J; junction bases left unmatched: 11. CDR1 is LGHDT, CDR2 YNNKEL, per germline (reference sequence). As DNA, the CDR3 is TGTGCCAGCAGCCAAGAGGTGAGGGGCGGGAGCGTGCAGTACTTC. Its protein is CASSQEVRGGSVQYF.